This TCR beta chain was sequenced during a study of OX40 agonist ivuxolimab in advanced cancers. Study-wide background: Patients treated during dose escalation were battling hepatocellular carcinoma, melanoma, renal cell or head and neck cancer.

General study results and limits: The antigen specificity of the peripheral T cells (those that were expanded) was not determined.

V lost 5 bases, J lost 10 bases, and 12 bases lay in between. Per the germline V gene, CDR1 is SQVTM and CDR2 is ANQGSEA. The CDR3 contains 11 residues. On this clone itself: Its specificity is not known.

Baseline, cycle 4 day 1, and cycle 7 day 1 were the blood sampling points. Repertoires were generated with immunoSEQ multiplex PCR, while TCRdb's copy carries only in-frame clones and drops some. The sample carries some 87,000 clones, approximately 90% recorded once. The source was CD4+ or CD8+ T cells sorted from blood, collected in a trial of the OX40 agonist ivuxolimab. This chain connects TRBV29-1 to TRBJ2-1, with D perhaps TRBD1 or TRBD2 (5 bases each). This receptor was identified in an adult with an advanced solid tumor such as melanoma, head and neck, liver or kidney cancer. CDR3 DNA sequence: TGCAGCGTTTTAGTGGGACGCGAGCAGTTCTTC. Protein: CSVLVGREQFF.